The rows below give T cell receptor beta chains drawn from one sample of a study of blood T cell repertoires in COVID-19. Clones were sequenced by immunoSEQ multiplex PCR, and TCRdb holds only the in-frame ones, with some missing. This table holds about 480,000 clones, approximately 87% found once. Sequencing was performed on PBMCs or T cells enriched from blood (not recorded which). Receptors were obtained from a woman aged 40 to 55 who had recovered from COVID-19. The CDR3 runs from the conserved cysteine through the conserved F or W. A D gene is named only where the DNA matches it firmly.

j_gene: TRBJ2-1; v_gene: TRBV5-4; d_gene: .; CDR3aa: CASSLGPNEQFF; CDR3nt: TGTGCCAGCAGCCTGGGGCCCAATGAGCAGTTCTTC
j_gene: TRBJ2-7; v_gene: TRBV2; d_gene: TRBD1; CDR3aa: CVTGTGDNYEQYF; CDR3nt: TGTGTCACCGGGACAGGGGACAACTACGAGCAGTACTTC
j_gene: TRBJ2-5; v_gene: TRBV9; d_gene: TRBD2; CDR3aa: CASSARGGREGLETQYF; CDR3nt: TGTGCCAGCAGCGCCCGTGGAGGGCGGGAGGGCCTTGAGACCCAGTACTTC
j_gene: TRBJ2-4; v_gene: TRBV7-2; d_gene: .; CDR3aa: CASSPVWGDHRLAKNIQYF; CDR3nt: TGTGCCAGCAGCCCCGTTTGGGGGGACCATAGATTAGCCAAAAACATTCAGTACTTC
j_gene: TRBJ2-5; v_gene: TRBV19; d_gene: .; CDR3aa: CASSTNGGPILLKETQYF; CDR3nt: TGTGCCAGTAGTACTAACGGGGGTCCTATCCTATTGAAGGAGACCCAGTACTTC
j_gene: TRBJ1-1; v_gene: TRBV19; d_gene: .; CDR3aa: CASSIERGMNTEAFF; CDR3nt: TGTGCCAGTAGTATAGAGAGGGGGATGAACACTGAAGCTTTCTTT
j_gene: TRBJ2-5; v_gene: TRBV11-2; d_gene: TRBD2; CDR3aa: CASSPRTSGRASPPETQYF; CDR3nt: TGTGCCAGCAGCCCGAGGACTAGCGGGAGGGCCTCGCCCCCGGAGACCCAGTACTTC
j_gene: TRBJ2-1; v_gene: TRBV5-6; d_gene: .; CDR3aa: CASGFWTVHGAVNEQFF; CDR3nt: TGTGCCAGCGGATTCTGGACAGTACATGGGGCGGTCAATGAGCAGTTCTTC
j_gene: TRBJ2-7; v_gene: TRBV4-3; d_gene: TRBD1; CDR3aa: CASSQGTGGTYEQYF; CDR3nt: TGCGCCAGCAGCCAAGGGACAGGGGGTACCTACGAGCAGTACTTC
j_gene: TRBJ2-5; v_gene: TRBV6-2/TRBV6-3; d_gene: .; CDR3aa: CASSYSNRDQQETQYF; CDR3nt: TGTGCCAGCAGTTACTCGAACAGGGACCAACAAGAGACCCAGTACTTC
j_gene: TRBJ1-1; v_gene: TRBV6-5; d_gene: .; CDR3aa: CASVLNTEAFF; CDR3nt: TGTGCCTCGGTTCTGAACACTGAAGCTTTCTTT
j_gene: TRBJ2-7; v_gene: TRBV4-2; d_gene: .; CDR3aa: CASSQDLLSPGVFYEQYF; CDR3nt: TGTGCCAGCAGCCAAGACCTTCTCAGCCCCGGGGTTTTCTACGAGCAGTACTTC
j_gene: TRBJ2-5; v_gene: TRBV5-8; d_gene: TRBD1; CDR3aa: CASSHRQGRGETQYF; CDR3nt: TGTGCCAGCAGCCATAGACAGGGGCGTGGTGAGACCCAGTACTTC
j_gene: TRBJ1-1; v_gene: TRBV4-2; d_gene: TRBD1; CDR3aa: CASSQEGTVNTEAFF; CDR3nt: TGTGCCAGCAGCCAAGAGGGGACAGTGAACACTGAAGCTTTCTTT
j_gene: TRBJ1-6; v_gene: TRBV30; d_gene: .; CDR3aa: CASGQPLYNSPLHF; CDR3nt: TGTGCCTCCGGACAGCCCCTCTATAATTCACCCCTCCACTTT
j_gene: TRBJ2-7; v_gene: TRBV27; d_gene: .; CDR3aa: CASTREPLLCEQYF; CDR3nt: TGTGCCAGCACCCGGGAACCCCTTCTTTGCGAGCAGTACTTC